The rows below give T cell receptor beta chains drawn from one sample of a study of cytomegalovirus exposure and HLA in healthy donors. Some clones are missing from TCRdb's copy, which holds only in-frame ones; the method was immunoSEQ multiplex PCR. The sample lists over 200,000 clones, about 70% seen once, with around 3% in the top ten. Sequences were obtained from PBMCs. The receptors derive from a middle-aged man in good health and CMV-seropositive. Both conserved end residues are part of each CDR3. D genes are given only for firm matches. Only some rows state a clone size, as once, few, many or a class for expanded clones.

- | TRBJ2-3 | TRBV5-5 | - | CASRGWGGTDTQYF | TGTGCCAGCAGGGGGTGGGGCGGCACAGATACGCAGTATTTT
- | TRBJ1-6 | TRBV6-4 | TRBD1 | CASSARDRGSPLHF | TGTGCCAGCAGCGCCCGGGACAGGGGTTCACCCCTCCACTTT
- | TRBJ2-7 | TRBV7-6 | TRBD2 | CASSLEGNSGGREQYF | TGTGCCAGCAGCTTAGAGGGGAATAGCGGGGGACGGGAGCAGTACTTC
few | TRBJ2-1 | TRBV14 | TRBD1 | CASSQGRGGQGTYNEQFF | TGTGCCAGCAGCCAAGGAAGGGGGGGACAGGGCACCTACAATGAGCAGTTCTTC
- | TRBJ1-2 | TRBV5-1 | - | CASSPTTGFYGYTF | TGCGCCAGCAGTCCTACCACAGGATTCTATGGCTACACCTTC
- | TRBJ2-2 | TRBV27 | TRBD2 | CASSPLAGLNTGELFF | TGTGCCAGCAGTCCCCTAGCGGGGCTCAACACCGGGGAGCTGTTTTTT
- | TRBJ2-3 | TRBV19 | - | CASSQNRGGADTQYF | TGTGCCAGTAGTCAAAACAGGGGGGGCGCAGATACGCAGTATTTT
- | TRBJ2-7 | TRBV5-4 | TRBD2 | CASSQGLAGTYEQYF | TGTGCCAGCAGCCAGGGACTAGCGGGGACCTACGAGCAGTACTTC
few | TRBJ1-2 | TRBV4-1 | - | CASSPEPPRGANYGYTF | TGCGCCAGCAGCCCTGAACCTCCCAGGGGAGCTAACTATGGCTACACCTTC
- | TRBJ1-1 | TRBV6-5 | - | CASSPTGLNTEAFF | TGTGCCAGCAGCCCAACAGGGCTGAACACTGAAGCTTTCTTT
few | TRBJ1-1 | TRBV5-1 | - | CASSLARGIAEAFF | TGCGCCAGCAGCTTGGCCCGAGGGATCGCTGAAGCTTTCTTT
- | TRBJ1-6 | TRBV19 | - | CASRIRHQTGINSPLHF | TGTGCCAGTAGGATCCGACACCAAACGGGGATTAATTCACCCCTCCACTTT
- | TRBJ1-4 | TRBV5-5 | - | CASSPRQSTNEKLFF | TGTGCCAGCAGCCCGCGGCAGTCAACTAATGAAAAACTGTTTTTT
- | TRBJ1-1 | TRBV10-3 | - | CAISSMNTEAFF | TGTGCCATCAGTTCCATGAACACTGAAGCTTTCTTT
- | TRBJ2-5 | TRBV5-1 | - | CASSLLETQYF | TGCGCCAGCAGCTTGCTCGAGACCCAGTACTTC
- | TRBJ2-1 | TRBV2 | - | CASTDDYNEQFF | TGTGCCAGTACAGATGACTACAATGAGCAGTTCTTC
few | TRBJ2-3 | TRBV5-1 | TRBD2 | CASSLGLAGGPGDTQYF | TGCGCCAGCAGCTTGGGACTAGCGGGGGGGCCGGGAGATACGCAGTATTTT
- | TRBJ2-1 | TRBV4-2 | - | CASSQDGYNEQFF | TGTGCCAGCAGCCAAGACGGCTACAATGAGCAGTTCTTC
- | TRBJ2-1 | TRBV6-6 | - | CASSCGVSSYNEQFF | TGTGCCAGCAGTTGCGGGGTTAGCTCCTACAATGAGCAGTTCTTC
few | TRBJ2-7 | TRBV14 | TRBD2 | CASSRTSGGPYEQYF | TGTGCCAGCAGCCGGACTAGCGGGGGGCCCTACGAGCAGTACTTC
- | TRBJ2-3 | TRBV4-1 | TRBD1 | CASSKTGGPSTDTQYF | TGCGCCAGCAGTAAAACAGGGGGCCCCAGCACAGATACGCAGTATTTT
- | TRBJ2-3 | TRBV5-1 | TRBD1 | CASSHYQQGAEADTQYF | TGCGCCAGCAGCCACTATCAACAGGGGGCGGAAGCAGATACGCAGTATTTT
- | TRBJ2-7 | TRBV9 | TRBD1 | CASSPGDRLREQYF | TGTGCCAGCAGCCCAGGGGACAGGCTACGAGAGCAGTACTTC
- | TRBJ1-5 | TRBV15 | - | CATSRDRGSNQPQHF | TGTGCCACCAGCAGAGATCGGGGGAGCAATCAGCCCCAGCATTTT
few | TRBJ1-1 | TRBV5-4 | TRBD1 | CASSLQGARFVAFF | TGTGCCAGCAGCCTACAGGGGGCCAGGTTTGTAGCTTTCTTT
few | TRBJ1-5 | TRBV28 | - | CASSLPPGTPNQPQHF | TGTGCCAGCAGCTTACCTCCCGGGACACCTAATCAGCCCCAGCATTTT
- | TRBJ2-5 | TRBV25-1 | TRBD2 | CASSEYASGQETQYF | TGTGCCAGCAGTGAATATGCTAGCGGACAAGAGACCCAGTACTTC
- | TRBJ2-1 | TRBV7-8 | TRBD1 | CASSPGQGARREQFF | TGTGCCAGCAGCCCCGGACAGGGGGCGAGGAGGGAGCAGTTCTTC
once | TRBJ2-1 | TRBV7-2 | TRBD1 | CASSLEGPTGGRDNEQFF | TGTGCCAGCAGCTTAGAGGGCCCGACAGGGGGTCGTGACAATGAGCAGTTCTTC
- | TRBJ2-2 | TRBV9 | TRBD1 | CASSVADRGHGELFF | TGTGCCAGCAGCGTAGCGGACAGGGGACACGGGGAGCTGTTTTTT
- | TRBJ2-5 | TRBV7-2 | - | CASSSTGTLGETQYF | TGTGCCAGCAGCTCAACCGGGACTTTGGGGGAGACCCAGTACTTC
- | TRBJ2-7 | TRBV6-5 | TRBD1 | CASYTQGAASYEQYF | TGTGCCAGCTATACCCAGGGGGCAGCCTCCTACGAGCAGTACTTC
- | TRBJ1-1 | TRBV7-2 | - | CASSLVGQGTFF | -
- | TRBJ1-2 | TRBV5-6 | - | CASSLESWGYTF | TGTGCCAGCAGCTTGGAGAGTTGGGGCTACACCTTC
- | TRBJ2-7 | TRBV4-1 | - | CASSQSRGTAYEQYF | TGCGCCAGCAGCCAGAGCCGGGGGACAGCCTACGAGCAGTACTTC
- | TRBJ1-5 | TRBV28 | - | CASNGAGEIQPQHF | TGTGCCAGCAATGGGGCAGGGGAAATCCAGCCCCAGCATTTT
- | TRBJ1-5 | TRBV5-1 | - | CASSLGAGNQPQHF | TGCGCCAGCAGCTTGGGTGCAGGGAATCAGCCCCAGCATTTT
few | TRBJ2-2 | TRBV2 | - | CASSDSLSPSVFF | TGTGCCAGCAGTGACTCCCTATCCCCGTCGGTGTTTTTT
- | TRBJ1-1 | TRBV5-1 | TRBD1 | CASSFQGAVTEAFF | TGCGCCAGCAGCTTCCAGGGGGCTGTCACTGAAGCTTTCTTT
- | TRBJ1-3 | TRBV5-6 | - | CASSLEYSGNTIYF | TGTGCCAGCAGCTTGGAATACTCTGGAAACACCATATATTTT
- | TRBJ2-6 | TRBV2 | - | CADAPGLEANVLTF | TGTGCCGATGCTCCAGGCCTGGAGGCCAACGTCCTGACTTTC